The rows below give T cell receptor beta chains drawn from one sample of a study of lymphopenia after photon versus proton radiotherapy. The method was immunoSEQ multiplex PCR; TCRdb's version includes in-frame clones alone and lacks a portion of them. The sample shows approximately 7,700 clones, about 85% of them seen only once. Sequencing was performed on peripheral blood, taken from a patient treated with photon-based radiotherapy. The origin of the receptors is a woman between 65 and 79 years old with pancreatic cancer. CDR3s include the opening cysteine and the closing phenylalanine or tryptophan. A D gene is named only where the DNA matches it firmly. Size tells how often a clone was seen (once, few, many) or the class of an expanded clone, and some rows leave it out.

V: TRBV2; size: .; J: TRBJ2-2; D: TRBD1; CDR3: CASSATGGVSNTGELFF; DNA: TGTGCCAGCAGTGCTACAGGGGGCGTATCGAACACCGGGGAGCTGTTTTTT
V: TRBV19; size: .; J: TRBJ2-1; D: TRBD2; CDR3: CASKRGLLDEQFF; DNA: TGTGCCAGTAAGCGGGGCCTCTTGGATGAGCAGTTCTTC
V: TRBV7-2; size: .; J: TRBJ2-1; D: TRBD2; CDR3: CASSLARLAGVGNEQFF; DNA: TGTGCCAGCAGCTTAGCTCGACTAGCGGGAGTAGGGAATGAGCAGTTCTTC
V: TRBV9; size: .; J: TRBJ2-7; D: TRBD2; CDR3: CASSVSGRAYEQYF; DNA: TGTGCCAGCAGCGTTAGCGGGAGAGCCTACGAGCAGTACTTC
V: TRBV4-3; size: once; J: TRBJ1-6; D: .; CDR3: CASRDVYNSPLHF; DNA: TGCGCCAGCAGGGACGTCTATAATTCACCCCTCCACTTT
V: TRBV5-6; size: .; J: TRBJ1-5; D: .; CDR3: CASSLLQGADQPQHF; DNA: TGTGCCAGCAGCTTGTTGCAGGGCGCGGATCAGCCCCAGCATTTT
V: TRBV14; size: once; J: TRBJ2-3; D: .; CDR3: CASSQEGGPTTDTQYF; DNA: TGTGCCAGCAGCCAAGAAGGAGGTCCCACCACAGATACGCAGTATTTT
V: TRBV6-1; size: .; J: TRBJ2-3; D: .; CDR3: CASAGDTQYF; DNA: TGTGCCAGCGCCGGAGATACGCAGTATTTT
V: TRBV7-6; size: .; J: TRBJ2-6; D: TRBD2; CDR3: CASSLGPGGPGANVLTF; DNA: TGTGCCAGCAGCTTAGGACCGGGGGGTCCTGGGGCCAACGTCCTGACTTTC
V: TRBV29-1; size: few; J: TRBJ2-5; D: TRBD2; CDR3: CSVDGLAGGGEETQYF; DNA: TGCAGCGTTGATGGCCTAGCGGGAGGGGGCGAAGAGACCCAGTACTTC
V: TRBV6-1; size: .; J: TRBJ2-4; D: TRBD1; CDR3: CASSGQGNIQYF; DNA: TGTGCCAGCAGTGGACAGGGGAACATTCAGTACTTC
V: TRBV9; size: .; J: TRBJ2-1; D: .; CDR3: CASSGPSGSPTYNEQFF; DNA: TGTGCCAGCAGCGGCCCCTCCGGGTCTCCAACCTACAATGAGCAGTTCTTC
V: TRBV11-1; size: .; J: TRBJ2-7; D: TRBD2; CDR3: CASSRAGGSHEQYF; DNA: TGTGCCAGCAGCCGAGCGGGAGGGTCCCACGAGCAGTACTTC
V: TRBV10-3; size: .; J: TRBJ2-2; D: TRBD1; CDR3: CAIAWGTGAPNTGELFF; DNA: TGTGCCATCGCTTGGGGGACAGGGGCGCCGAACACCGGGGAGCTGTTTTTT
V: TRBV4-2; size: .; J: TRBJ2-3; D: .; CDR3: CASSQRGWAGTDTQYF; DNA: TGTGCCAGCAGCCAACGGGGGTGGGCGGGCACAGATACGCAGTATTTT
V: TRBV11-3; size: .; J: TRBJ2-4; D: .; CDR3: CASSLAEGNIQYF; DNA: TGTGCCAGCAGCTTAGCCGAGGGGAACATTCAGTACTTC
V: TRBV5-1; size: .; J: TRBJ2-5; D: TRBD2; CDR3: CASSLTSGRETQYF; DNA: TGCGCCAGCAGCTTGACTAGCGGGAGGGAGACCCAGTACTTC
V: TRBV5-8; size: .; J: TRBJ2-3; D: .; CDR3: CASSLALLTDTQYF; DNA: TGTGCCAGCAGCTTGGCCCTCCTCACAGATACGCAGTATTTT
V: TRBV15; size: .; J: TRBJ1-2; D: .; CDR3: CATSRGLQAGDGYTF; DNA: TGTGCCACCAGCAGAGGTCTGCAGGCCGGGGATGGCTACACCTTC
V: TRBV29-1; size: .; J: TRBJ2-1; D: TRBD2; CDR3: CSVPHSGSGHEQFF; DNA: TGCAGCGTCCCCCATAGCGGGAGTGGGCATGAGCAGTTCTTC
V: TRBV5-4; size: .; J: TRBJ2-5; D: .; CDR3: CASSLRGRGIETQYF; DNA: TGTGCCAGCAGCTTGCGAGGGCGGGGAATAGAGACCCAGTACTTC
V: TRBV19; size: .; J: TRBJ2-7; D: TRBD1; CDR3: CASRIQGASYEQYF; DNA: TGTGCCAGTAGAATACAGGGGGCCTCCTACGAGCAGTACTTC
V: TRBV10-3; size: .; J: TRBJ1-4; D: .; CDR3: CAIAPQGGNEKLFF; DNA: TGTGCCATCGCCCCCCAGGGTGGTAATGAAAAACTGTTTTTT
V: TRBV19; size: .; J: TRBJ1-5; D: .; CDR3: CASSIWEGSGNQPQHF; DNA: TGTGCCAGTAGTATATGGGAGGGGTCAGGCAATCAGCCCCAGCATTTT
V: TRBV4-2; size: few; J: TRBJ2-3; D: .; CDR3: CASSQAGGDVETQYF; DNA: TGTGCCAGCAGCCAGGCCGGCGGGGACGTCGAAACGCAGTATTTT
V: TRBV4-2; size: once; J: TRBJ2-7; D: .; CDR3: CASSHRTEPYEQYF; DNA: TGTGCCAGCAGCCACCGGACAGAACCCTACGAGCAGTACTTC